This entry lists 3 T cell receptor beta chains sequenced from one sample in a study of cytomegalovirus exposure and HLA in healthy donors. Primers: 60 Vbeta forward and 13 Jbeta reverse. Method: immunoSEQ multiplex PCR; TCRdb's copy keeps in-frame clones and lacks some. The table shows about 59,000 clones, with over 60% occurring only once. Sequencing was done on a sample of PBMCs. These receptors originate from a man aged 25-45 years in good health and CMV-seropositive.

The chain recombines TRBV13 with TRBJ2-6; D may be TRBD1 (6 bases). This CDR3 contains 16 residues. The germline V gene encodes CDR1 PRHDT and CDR2 FYEKMQ (reference sequence). The V and J ends lost 5 bases and 0 bases respectively, with 11 bases between them. The DNA for the CDR3 is TGTGCCAGCAGCATGGACAGCACCTCTGGGGCCAACGTCCTGACTTTC. Its translation: CASSMDSTSGANVLTF.

This clone was detected only once. CDR3 loop: CASSGQAGNQETQYF. The CDR3 DNA is TGTGCCAGCAGCGGGCAGGCAGGTAACCAAGAGACCCAGTACTTC. The chain carries TRBV9 and TRBJ2-5; D gene uncertain. V was pared by 3 bases and J by 0 bases, with 12 bases between. CDR3 length equals 15 residues. Germline values: CDR1 SGDLS, CDR2 YYNGEE.

V gene TRBV9 combines with J gene TRBJ2-6; 8 bases line up with TRBD1. The CDR3 covers 18 residues. Germline trimming cut 0 bases from V and 0 bases from J; bases unmatched to any gene: 5. Germline CDR1 reads SGDLS; CDR2 reads YYNGEE. The CDR3: CASSVGTGYFSGANVLTF. The CDR3 nucleotides are TGTGCCAGCAGCGTAGGGACAGGGTATTTCTCTGGGGCCAACGTCCTGACTTTC.